Sequencing of this TCR beta chain was carried out in a study of CD8+ T cells in alopecia areata. Extraction of RNA preceded its reverse transcription into cDNA, which served as the sequencing template. Sequencing was performed with immunoSEQ multiplex PCR; in TCRdb, only in-frame clones are kept and a portion is missing. The table has 150,000 to 250,000 clones, 45% to 65% seen once; the top ten hold 3.3%. As to treatment: oral pan-JAK inhibitor, 5-10 mg twice daily. In this sample, this clone turned up many times. Trimming at V came to 0 bases and at J to 5 bases, leaving 4 bases not matched to a gene. The CDR3 is made up of 15 amino acids. Germline V gene sequence: CDR1 SGHTA, CDR2 FQGNSA.

The V gene is TRBV7-2, the J gene TRBJ1-2, with 9 bases aligning to TRBD1. Sequences were derived from CD4+ T cells sorted from blood, sampled at week 4, from a patient treated with tofacitinib. This clonotype was sampled from a human donor with alopecia areata. The CDR3 is CASSLAGTGLYGYTF. The CDR3 DNA reads TGTGCCAGCAGCTTAGCAGGGACAGGGCTGTATGGCTACACCTTC.